One TCR beta chain is described in this entry. Its specificity is not known. The germline gives CDR1 ENHRY, CDR2 SYGVKD. The CDR3 contains 13 residues. With 6 bases clipped from V and 4 bases from J, the junction kept 3 bases outside the gene matches. The data derive from a study of cytomegalovirus exposure and HLA in healthy donors. About the research overall: Early released data had tens of millions of unique TCRs, all coming from HLA-typed donors.

Overall study findings and caveats: In a later analysis, most CMV-associated TCR beta chains appeared HLA-restricted.

60 Vbeta and 13 Jbeta primers were used in PCR. Only in-frame clones appear in the TCRdb table, and some are missing; sequencing was by immunoSEQ multiplex PCR. This sample's clone table lists some 140,000 clones. The sequencing sample was made of PBMCs. The receptor was derived from a middle-aged woman in good health and CMV-seronegative. The V call is TRBV10-3, the J call TRBJ1-5, with TRBD1 matching over 7 bases. CDR3 region: CAIRGTVNQPQHF. The CDR3 nucleotides read TGTGCCATCAGGGGGACAGTTAATCAGCCCCAGCATTTT.